Listed below are T cell receptor beta chains from one sample, sequenced in a study of PD-L1 blockade in urothelial cancer. Sequencing was performed with immunoSEQ multiplex PCR; in TCRdb, only in-frame clones are kept and a portion is missing. This sample has about 50,000 clones, with roughly 89% found just once. Sequences were derived from PBMCs, sampled around atezolizumab (anti-PD-L1) treatment. The receptors originated from a woman in her fifties or sixties with urothelial cancer. Each CDR3 is given with its conserved first and last residue. D genes are given only for firm matches. Not every row has a clone size; where given, it reads once, few, many or a size class.

d_gene,v_gene,len,abundance,j_gene,CDR3nt,CDR3aa
-,TRBV5-1,16,-,TRBJ1-2,TGCGCCAGCAGCTTGTCGGTAGTCAGCGGAAACTATGGCTACACCTTC,CASSLSVVSGNYGYTF
TRBD1,TRBV5-1,16,once,TRBJ2-7,TGCGCCAGCAGCTGGGTAACAGGGGCCCACTCCTACGAGCAGTACTTC,CASSWVTGAHSYEQYF
TRBD2,TRBV4-3,15,-,TRBJ2-7,TGCGCCAGCAGCCAAGCGCGCGGGGGGGCCTACGAGCAGTACTTC,CASSQARGGAYEQYF
-,TRBV5-1,16,-,TRBJ2-3,TGCGCCAGCAGCTCCCTAACCTGGCTCAGGGCAGATACGCAGTATTTT,CASSSLTWLRADTQYF
-,TRBV28,15,-,TRBJ2-3,TGTGCCAGCAGTTTATGGGCTTCGACGGGAGATACGCAGTATTTT,CASSLWASTGDTQYF
TRBD1,TRBV6-5,15,-,TRBJ2-7,TGTGCCAGCAGTCCCGCAGGGGGTCCATCCTACGAGCAGTACTTC,CASSPAGGPSYEQYF
TRBD1,TRBV28,13,-,TRBJ1-2,TGTGCCAGCAGCCCGGACAGGTGGGGTGGCTACACCTTC,CASSPDRWGGYTF
TRBD1,TRBV5-5,17,-,TRBJ1-6,TGTGCCAGCAGCGGTCAGACAGGGGGCGCTTATAATTCACCCCTCCACTTT,CASSGQTGGAYNSPLHF
TRBD1,TRBV14,17,-,TRBJ2-7,TGTGCCAGCAGCCACGTCCGGGACAGGGGTAGGGTTTACGAGCAGTACTTC,CASSHVRDRGRVYEQYF
-,TRBV5-1,17,-,TRBJ2-7,TGCGCCAGCAGCTTGAAATTTCAGGGGCACCTCAACTACGAGCAGTACTTC,CASSLKFQGHLNYEQYF
TRBD2,TRBV15,16,-,TRBJ2-2,TGTGCCACCAGCAGAGATGGGAGGGGTGGCACCGGGGAGCTGTTTTTT,CATSRDGRGGTGELFF
TRBD2,TRBV14,13,few,TRBJ2-5,TGTGCCAGCAGCCCCCAGACTAGCAAGACCCAGTACTTC,CASSPQTSKTQYF
-,TRBV5-1,15,-,TRBJ2-5,TGCGCCAGCAGCCCGGCGGTCACACCGGGGGAGACCCAGTACTTC,CASSPAVTPGETQYF
-,TRBV7-6,14,-,TRBJ2-5,TGTGCCAGCAGCTCCCACCCTGGGGGCGAGACCCAGTACTTC,CASSSHPGGETQYF
TRBD1,TRBV7-9,12,-,TRBJ1-2,TGTGCCAGCAGCTTAGAGGGGGCAGGCTACACCTTC,CASSLEGAGYTF
-,TRBV28,13,few,TRBJ2-7,TGTGCCAGCAGTCCCCCGGTGGCCTACGAGCAGTACTTC,CASSPPVAYEQYF
-,TRBV19,13,-,TRBJ2-7,TGTGCCAGTAGTATTCGGGAGACCTACGAGCAGTACTTC,CASSIRETYEQYF
TRBD1,TRBV28,13,once,TRBJ2-7,TGTGCCAGCAGTTGGGACAGCTCCTACGAGCAGTACTTC,CASSWDSSYEQYF
-,TRBV10-3,14,once,TRBJ2-7,TGTGCCATCAGTGAGTCGACCGGACAGTTCGAGCAGTACTTC,CAISESTGQFEQYF
-,TRBV6-5,14,once,TRBJ1-2,TGTGCCAGCACCATGTCGGGGGGCATCTATGGCTACACCTTC,CASTMSGGIYGYTF
TRBD1,TRBV5-1,14,-,TRBJ2-7,TGCGCCAGCAGCTCCGGGGACAGAGTTTACGAGCAGTACTTC,CASSSGDRVYEQYF
TRBD2,TRBV11-2,14,-,TRBJ2-7,TGTGCCAGCAGCCTGGGACTAGGGACCTACGAGCAGTACTTC,CASSLGLGTYEQYF
TRBD1,TRBV23-1,16,-,TRBJ1-1,TGCGCCAGCAGTCAAGGAAGACAGGGGATCGCCACTGAAGCTTTCTTT,CASSQGRQGIATEAFF
-,TRBV28,14,-,TRBJ2-7,TGTGCCAGCAGTCTCCTCGCAGTACGCTACGAGCAGTACTTC,CASSLLAVRYEQYF
TRBD1,TRBV9,18,-,TRBJ1-3,TGTGCCAGCAGCGCCGGGACAGGGGGTCCTGGCTCTGGAAACACCATATATTTT,CASSAGTGGPGSGNTIYF
TRBD1,TRBV5-1,15,-,TRBJ1-1,TGCGCCAGCAGCTCTGGACAGGTCCGAGGCACTGAAGCTTTCTTT,CASSSGQVRGTEAFF
TRBD1,TRBV5-4,14,-,TRBJ2-7,TGTGCCAGCAGCATCCGGACAGGGCACTCCGAGCAGTACTTC,CASSIRTGHSEQYF
-,TRBV19,15,-,TRBJ1-1,TGTGCCAGTAGTATTGAGGACAGCCCGAACACTGAAGCTTTCTTT,CASSIEDSPNTEAFF
-,TRBV9,17,-,TRBJ2-5,TGTGCCAGCAGCGGGGCAGGGCGGAAAAAAAGTGGTGAGACCCAGTACTTC,CASSGAGRKKSGETQYF
-,TRBV20-1,10,-,TRBJ2-5,TGCAGTGGGACAGAAGAGACCCAGTACTTC,CSGTEETQYF
-,TRBV7-7,14,-,TRBJ2-3,TGTGCCAGCAGCCGGGGACTGGGCACAGATACGCAGTATTTT,CASSRGLGTDTQYF
-,TRBV15,17,once,TRBJ2-5,TGTGCCACCAGCAGAGTAGAGGGTTTCGGGATGCAAGAGACCCAGTACTTC,CATSRVEGFGMQETQYF
-,TRBV28,17,-,TRBJ2-7,TGTGCCAGCAGTTTTTTCCCGACAGATATCCTATCCTACGAGCAGTACTTC,CASSFFPTDILSYEQYF
TRBD1,TRBV18,16,-,TRBJ2-1,TGTGCCAGCTCACCACAGACAGGGGGCATGGTGGATGAGCAGTTCTTC,CASSPQTGGMVDEQFF
-,TRBV19,18,-,TRBJ2-1,TGTGCCAGTAGTATAGCGAGGGGGCTCAGCGGGGGAAACAATGAGCAGTTCTTC,CASSIARGLSGGNNEQFF
TRBD2,TRBV5-1,16,-,TRBJ2-3,TGCGCCAGCAGCTTGGAGGTAGCGGGGGGGCCTGATACGCAGTATTTT,CASSLEVAGGPDTQYF
TRBD1,TRBV9,12,few,TRBJ2-1,TGTGCCAGCAGTCCAGGGGGCAATGAGCAGTTCTTC,CASSPGGNEQFF
TRBD2,TRBV19,14,-,TRBJ2-7,TGTGCCAGTAGTATAGATAGACTAGCGCGCGAGCAGTACTTC,CASSIDRLAREQYF
-,TRBV18,16,-,TRBJ1-4,TGTGCCAGCTCCAGAGGGACACCAGCAACTAATGAAAAACTGTTTTTT,CASSRGTPATNEKLFF
TRBD1,TRBV10-3,16,-,TRBJ2-3,TGTGCCATCAGTGTTCTACAGGGGACAAACACAGATACGCAGTATTTT,CAISVLQGTNTDTQYF
-,TRBV10-3,17,-,TRBJ1-1,TGTGCCATCAGTGACGGGGGTTCCCGTTCTGGTAATACTGAAGCTTTCTTT,CAISDGGSRSGNTEAFF
-,TRBV28,15,once,TRBJ1-5,TGTGCCAGCAGTTTTCCGGGGTTGGGCAATCAGCCCCAGCATTTT,CASSFPGLGNQPQHF